Detailed here is one T cell receptor (beta chain). Its specificity is unknown. The data were produced by immunoSEQ multiplex PCR, yet TCRdb's version contains in-frame clones alone and is incomplete. This table holds some 120,000 clones, 75% to 90% found once. This sample was taken from a study of cytomegalovirus exposure and HLA in healthy donors. Study-level results: Subsequent analysis revealed that first-cohort TCR clusters tended to co-occur in the 110 or so validation repertoires.

CDR1 MNHNS and CDR2 SASEGT come from the germline V gene. The V gene lost 0 bases and the J gene lost 7 bases, with 7 bases spanning the gap. The CDR3 runs to 12 residues. Sequences were obtained from PBMCs. The chain combines TRBV6-1 with TRBJ2-7, with D possibly TRBD2 on 5 matching bases. The TCR comes from a woman between 18 and 30 years old in good health and CMV-seronegative. The CDR3 sequence: CASSEAREEQYF. The CDR3 coding sequence is TGTGCCAGCAGTGAAGCGAGGGAAGAGCAGTACTTC.